Listed here is a single T cell receptor (beta chain). The sample belongs to a study of blood T cell repertoires in COVID-19. Sequenced by immunoSEQ multiplex PCR; TCRdb stores in-frame clones only, minus some. The data show some 180,000 clones, around 83% seen once. The clonotype comes from an older woman with acute or convalescent COVID-19. The sequencing sample was made of peripheral blood.

The CDR3 protein is CASSRTGGTGELFF. The CDR3 bases are TGTGCCAGTTCGCGAACAGGGGGCACCGGGGAGCTGTTTTTT. The chain carries TRBV19 and TRBJ2-2; 8 bases are a match to TRBD1. The CDR3 is 14 amino acids. Per the germline V gene, CDR1 is LNHDA and CDR2 is SQIVND (reference sequence). With 8 bases clipped from V and 4 bases from J, the junction kept 6 bases outside the gene matches.